One sample yielded the 10 T cell receptor beta chains listed below, sequenced in a study of beta chain features in type 1 diabetes. As every portion of the isolated RNA was reverse transcribed, the sequencing read expressed TCRB transcripts. Repertoires were generated with immunoSEQ multiplex PCR, while TCRdb's copy carries only in-frame clones and drops some. This table has approximately 380,000 clones, more than 13% appearing once. The source material was naive CD4+ T cells from blood. These receptors all come from a woman aged 18-29 years in good health.

V is TRBV18 and J is TRBJ1-5; tentative D call: TRBD1 (5 bases). Germline CDR1 KGHSH, CDR2 LQKENI. This CDR3 spans 16 amino acids. V was trimmed by 2 bases and J by 3 bases, leaving 14 bases between them. Written as DNA, the CDR3 is TGTGCCAGCTCACCAATAGTGTCGGGGGACAATCAGCCCCAGCATTTT. It yields the protein CASSPIVSGDNQPQHF.

This clone was found a few times. The V call is TRBV10-3, the J call TRBJ1-2, with a tentative D call TRBD1 (6 bases). The CDR3 has 17 amino acids. Per germline, CDR1 ENHRY and CDR2 SYGVKD. V lost 6 bases and J lost 3, with 23 bases in between. CDR3 DNA: TGTGCCATCAGGGGGACACCTAAAAGGCCTAATGACTATGGCTACACCTTC. This encodes CAIRGTPKRPNDYGYTF.

The sample holds a few counts of this clone. The chain is built from TRBV4-1 and TRBJ2-3; D is undetermined. V lost 3 bases, J lost 6 bases, and 13 bases lay in between. Germline V CDR1 and CDR2: MGHRA, YSYEKL. The CDR3 sequence is 14 residues long. The CDR3 loop reads CASSQNPTGDTQYF. CDR3 nucleotides: TGCGCCAGCAGCCAGAACCCGACCGGGGATACGCAGTATTTT.

V is TRBV2 and J is TRBJ1-2; 9 nucleotides align to TRBD1. The germline V gene encodes CDR1 SNHLY and CDR2 FYNNEI. V was clipped by 6 bases and J by 6 bases; unmatched bases: 5. The CDR3 has 13 residues. CDR3 sequence: CASREGQGNGYTF. CDR3 nucleotide sequence: TGTGCCAGCAGAGAGGGACAGGGCAATGGCTACACCTTC.

In this sample, this clone turned up a few times. The chain combines TRBV9 with TRBJ2-1; 12 bases match TRBD2. V was clipped by 1 base and J by 6 bases; unmatched bases: 8. The CDR3 runs 17 residues. CDR1 SGDLS and CDR2 YYNGEE come from the germline V gene. The CDR3, as DNA: TGTGCCAGCAGCGTAAGCCCGACTAGCGGGAGCCCCAATGAGCAGTTCTTC. This encodes CASSVSPTSGSPNEQFF.

The V call is TRBV29-1, the J call TRBJ2-2, with TRBD2 matching 8 bases. This CDR3 is built from 14 residues. From germline, CDR1 is SQVTM and CDR2 ANQGSEA. The ends lost 6 bases at V and 5 bases at J; junction bases unmatched: 8. The CDR3 coding sequence is TGCAGCGTCAGAGCGGGAGAGGAGACCGGGGAGCTGTTTTTT. Translation: CSVRAGEETGELFF.

This clone appeared a few times. The V and J genes are TRBV9 and TRBJ2-7, with 7 nucleotides matching TRBD2. V lost 0 bases, J lost 7 bases, and 13 bases stayed unmatched. The CDR3 spans 16 residues. Germline V lookup: CDR1 SGDLS, CDR2 YYNGEE. The chain's CDR3 is CASSVVGGGPMGEQYF. The CDR3 DNA reads TGTGCCAGCAGCGTAGTTGGGGGAGGGCCGATGGGAGAGCAGTACTTC.

V and J are TRBV29-1 and TRBJ2-4; 12 positions agree with TRBD1. The germline V gene encodes CDR1 SQVTM and CDR2 ANQGSEA. This CDR3 has 14 residues. V lost 7 bases, J lost 9 bases, and 10 bases stayed unmatched. The DNA for the CDR3 is TGCAGCGCAACCGGGACAGGGGGCGCAGGCATTCAGTACTTC. Translation: CSATGTGGAGIQYF.

The V and J genes are TRBV15 and TRBJ2-1; TRBD2 aligns across 8 bases. The CDR3 consists of 20 residues. V was clipped by 4 bases and J by 5 bases; unmatched bases: 22. CDR1 LNHNV and CDR2 YYDKDF come from the germline V gene (reference sequence). The CDR3 sequence: CATSTKTGTSRTRENNEQFF. CDR3 nucleotides: TGTGCCACCAGCACTAAGACCGGGACTAGTCGGACCAGGGAGAACAATGAGCAGTTCTTC.

The chain is built from TRBV2 and TRBJ2-3; D is possibly TRBD2 (5 bases). Germline values: CDR1 SNHLY, CDR2 FYNNEI. The CDR3 contains 16 residues. V was shortened by 4 bases and J by 3 bases, with 17 bases between the two germline ends. The CDR3 DNA reads as TGTGCCAGCAGTGCACCTAGCAAGGGAAGGACAGATACGCAGTATTTT. This encodes CASSAPSKGRTDTQYF.